Presented here are 11 T cell receptor beta chains from one specimen sequenced in a study of cytomegalovirus exposure and HLA in healthy donors. Use of 60 Vbeta and 13 Jbeta primers characterized the PCR. TCRdb's copy holds only in-frame clones and misses some; the assay was immunoSEQ multiplex PCR. The sample lists about 140,000 clones; approximately 83% were seen once. Sequencing was performed on PBMCs. These receptors came from a man aged 40-49 years in good health and CMV-seropositive.

This chain connects TRBV11-3 to TRBJ2-5; a possible D gene is TRBD1 (6 bases). Trimming removed 5 bases at V and 1 base at J, with 8 bases between. The CDR3 is made up of 13 amino acids. Looked up from germline, CDR1 is SGHNT and CDR2 is YENEEA. The DNA for the CDR3 is TGTGCCAGCAGCCGGGACACCCAAGAGACCCAGTACTTC. As protein: CASSRDTQETQYF.

The rearrangement links TRBV5-6 to TRBJ2-5, with D perhaps TRBD1 (5 bases). Germline V gene lookup returns CDR1 SGHDT and CDR2 YYEEEE. V was shortened by 4 bases and J by 3 bases, with 13 bases between the two germline ends. The CDR3 is 14 residues long. The CDR3 reads CASSEGANEETQYF. Written as DNA, the CDR3 is TGTGCCAGCAGCGAAGGGGCTAACGAAGAGACCCAGTACTTC. Together with reference TRBV5-6 and TRBJ2-5, the CDR3 gives the full variable domain: DAGVTQSPTHLIKTRGQQVTLRCSPKSGHDTVSWYQQALGQGPQFIFQYYEEEERQRGNFPDRFSGHQFPNYSSELNVNALLLGDSALYLCASSEGANEETQYFGPGTRLLVL.

The genes are TRBV9 and TRBJ2-1; 9 nucleotides agree with TRBD2. V dropped 3 bases and J dropped 7; count of bases not matched to a gene: 11. This CDR3 spans 16 amino acids. The germline CDR1 and CDR2 sequences are SGDLS and YYNGEE. CDR3 amino acids: CASSGGSGRGRNEQFF. DNA of the CDR3: TGTGCCAGCAGCGGCGGTAGCGGGAGAGGTAGAAATGAGCAGTTCTTC.

V is TRBV4-3 and J is TRBJ1-1; D unresolved. V shed 4 bases and J shed 2 bases, with 11 bases lying between them. The germline V gene encodes CDR1 LGHNA and CDR2 YSLEER. The CDR3 totals 14 residues. The CDR3 loop is CASSRGSGNTEAFF. The CDR3, as DNA: TGCGCCAGCAGCCGCGGTTCGGGTAACACTGAAGCTTTCTTT.

This rearrangement joins TRBV30 to TRBJ1-1, with D maybe TRBD1 (6 bases). Trimming removed 2 bases from V and 1 base from J, with 8 bases in between. The CDR3 runs 13 residues. CDR1 and CDR2 (germline): GTSNPN, SVGIG (reference sequence). In nucleotides, the CDR3 is TGTGCCTGGAGTCTAGGGGGGAACACTGAAGCTTTCTTT. Residues: CAWSLGGNTEAFF. The variable domain in full, with the rest retrieved from reference TRBV30 and TRBJ1-1, is SQTIHQWPATLVQPVGSPLSLECTVEGTSNPNLYWYRQAAGRGLQLLFYSVGIGQISSEVPQNLSASRPQDRQFILSSKKLLLSDSGFYLCAWSLGGNTEAFFGQGTRLTVV.

The rearrangement links TRBV4-1 to TRBJ2-1; a possible D gene is TRBD2 (5 bases). CDR3 length: 16 residues. The germline gives CDR1 MGHRA, CDR2 YSYEKL. The V gene lost 0 bases and the J gene lost 5 bases, with 14 bases spanning the gap. The CDR3 protein is CASSQEGLALNNEQFF. CDR3 bases: TGCGCCAGCAGCCAAGAAGGGCTAGCACTTAACAATGAGCAGTTCTTC.

The V call is TRBV7-9, the J call TRBJ1-4, with D possibly matching TRBD1 (6 bases). CDR3 length: 14 residues. Germline V gene sequence: CDR1 SEHNR, CDR2 FQNEAQ (reference sequence). Trimming pared 0 bases from V and 6 bases from J, leaving 8 bases between. The CDR3, as DNA: TGTGCCAGCAGCTTAGCGCCAGGGGATGAAAAACTGTTTTTT. Protein: CASSLAPGDEKLFF.

The chain joins TRBV19 to TRBJ2-6; D is uncertain. Germline lookup yields CDR1 LNHDA and CDR2 SQIVND (reference sequence). CDR3 length: 14 residues. With 3 bases removed from V and 0 bases from J, the gap between germline ends came to 3 bases. The CDR3 here is CASSMASGANVLTF. CDR3 DNA sequence: TGTGCCAGTAGTATGGCCTCTGGGGCCAACGTCCTGACTTTC.

There are a few counts of this clone. This chain links TRBV2 with TRBJ2-7, with 7 bases aligning to TRBD2. The germline V gene encodes CDR1 SNHLY and CDR2 FYNNEI. Germline trimming cut 6 bases from V and 6 bases from J; bases unmatched to any gene: 8. This CDR3 is 13 amino acids long. The CDR3 DNA reads TGTGCCAGCAGGGAGAGGGCGGGAGCCGAGCAGTACTTC. Residues: CASRERAGAEQYF.

The chain is built from TRBV10-3 and TRBJ2-6; 9 positions agree with TRBD1. There are 16 residues in the CDR3. V lost 5 bases to trimming and J lost 4 bases; unmatched junction nucleotides: 6. Germline values: CDR1 ENHRY, CDR2 SYGVKD. The CDR3 here is CAISPGQGRGANVLTF. In nucleotides, the CDR3 is TGTGCCATCAGTCCGGGACAGGGAAGAGGGGCCAACGTCCTGACTTTC.

This clone was observed once. V is TRBV4-2 and J is TRBJ2-1; 10 nucleotides align to TRBD2. The CDR3 loop spans 15 amino acids. Germline CDR1 is LGHNA and CDR2 is YNFKEQ. V was pared by 5 bases and J by 2 bases, with 3 bases of the junction left unmatched. The CDR3 region is CASSISGGAYNEQFF. DNA for the CDR3: TGTGCCAGCAGCATCAGCGGGGGGGCCTACAATGAGCAGTTCTTC.